This TCR beta chain derives from a study of cytomegalovirus exposure and HLA in healthy donors. Concerning this clone itself: Its antigen is not known.

It was with 60 Vbeta and 13 Jbeta primers that the PCR ran. Generated by immunoSEQ multiplex PCR, the TCRdb table keeps only in-frame clones and is missing some. Its clone listing holds about 210,000 clones. Broader study findings: Generally TCR sequences proved uncommon, though certain public TCRs appeared in numerous donors.

V shed 4 bases, J shed 13 bases, and the junction held 7 bases outside the gene matches. Germline CDR1 is SGHDT and CDR2 is YYEEEE. This CDR3 is 12 amino acids long. The source is a woman in her 30s in good health and CMV-seropositive. The chain combines TRBV5-6 with TRBJ2-3; 9 nucleotides match TRBD2. The sequencing input was PBMCs. The CDR3 spells CASSIAGTSKYF. CDR3 DNA: TGTGCCAGCAGCATAGCCGGGACTAGCAAGTATTTT.